This T cell receptor beta chain stems from a study of T-cell memory formation after mild COVID-19. Constant-segment primers were used for 5'RACE, and the resulting TCR alpha and TCR beta cDNA libraries carried sample barcodes and UMIs. TCRdb redid the calling of the 5' RACE reads with MiXCR, one entry per CDR3 protein. The top ten clones hold 21% of a sample with 250,000 to 350,000 distinct CDR3 sequences, roughly an eighth of them seen once. The CDR3 is 15 residues long. V was pared by 3 bases and J by 3 bases, with 18 bases between. Germline CDR1 is DFQATT and CDR2 is SNEGSKA (reference sequence). This clonotype has more than one count but fewer than ten. The antigen remains undetermined. The study, taken as a whole, reports: Later expanders leaned CD4+, whereas day 15 to 85 contracting clones were balanced CD4/CD8.

This chain connects TRBV20-1 to TRBJ2-7; perhaps D is TRBD1 or TRBD2 (6 bases each). The sample comprised PBMCs or a T cell subset sorted from them (not recorded which). This sequence was found in a man between 18 and 35 years old who had mild COVID-19 (a few samples of this study predate the infection). Cell type and time point are not known. The DNA for the CDR3 is TGCAGTGCTAGGATTGGAGGGGGGAACCACTACGAGCAGTACTTC. It is translated as CSARIGGGNHYEQYF.